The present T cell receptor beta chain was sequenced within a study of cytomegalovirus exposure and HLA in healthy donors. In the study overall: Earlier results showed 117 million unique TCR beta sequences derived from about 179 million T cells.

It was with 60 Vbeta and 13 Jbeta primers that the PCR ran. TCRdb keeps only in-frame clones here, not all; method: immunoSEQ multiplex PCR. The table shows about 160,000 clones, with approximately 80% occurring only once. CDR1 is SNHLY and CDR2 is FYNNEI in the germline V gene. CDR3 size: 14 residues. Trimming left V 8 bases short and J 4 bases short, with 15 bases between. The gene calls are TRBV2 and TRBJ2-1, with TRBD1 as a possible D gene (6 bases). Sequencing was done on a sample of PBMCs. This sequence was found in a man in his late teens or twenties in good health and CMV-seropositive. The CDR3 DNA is TGTGCCAGCGGGACACCGAGTCTATACAATGAGCAGTTCTTC. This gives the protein CASGTPSLYNEQFF. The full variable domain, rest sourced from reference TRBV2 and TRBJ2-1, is EPEVTQTPSHQVTQMGQEVILRCVPISNHLYFYWYRQILGQKVEFLVSFYNNEISEKSEIFDDQFSVERPDGSNFTLKIRSTKLEDSAMYFCASGTPSLYNEQFFGPGTRLTVL.